This T cell receptor beta chain was observed in a study of identical twins. Template switching supplied a universal primer site; unique molecular identifiers were carried on the cDNA. From the 5' RACE reads, TCRdb called clonotypes with MiXCR, one entry per CDR3 protein. The table lists over 550,000 distinct CDR3 sequences, 7% to 7.5% of them singletons. This clonotype was picked up a small number of times. The antigen is unknown. V was shortened by 0 bases and J by 7 bases, with 12 bases between the two germline ends. There are 15 residues in the CDR3. Per germline, CDR1 MNHEY and CDR2 SVGAGI. Study-wide results and limits: Zero-insertion analyses might be partly confounded by invariant T cells like MAIT and iNKT. There were fewer insertions in abundant cord blood beta clonotypes, but memory repertoires showed no such pattern.

This same sample was also taken into another study, of yellow fever vaccine responses in identical twins. This second study says: After vaccination, twins' T cell response reportedly seemed partly convergent, partly personalized.

The source of this sequence is a woman between 18 and 29 years old in good health. The sequenced sample consisted of PBMCs. V usage is TRBV6-5 and J usage is TRBJ1-4; D remains unclear. In nucleotides, the CDR3 is TGTGCCAGCAGTTACTCCGGGGATGGAGGTGAAAAACTGTTTTTT. Translated, it gives CASSYSGDGGEKLFF.